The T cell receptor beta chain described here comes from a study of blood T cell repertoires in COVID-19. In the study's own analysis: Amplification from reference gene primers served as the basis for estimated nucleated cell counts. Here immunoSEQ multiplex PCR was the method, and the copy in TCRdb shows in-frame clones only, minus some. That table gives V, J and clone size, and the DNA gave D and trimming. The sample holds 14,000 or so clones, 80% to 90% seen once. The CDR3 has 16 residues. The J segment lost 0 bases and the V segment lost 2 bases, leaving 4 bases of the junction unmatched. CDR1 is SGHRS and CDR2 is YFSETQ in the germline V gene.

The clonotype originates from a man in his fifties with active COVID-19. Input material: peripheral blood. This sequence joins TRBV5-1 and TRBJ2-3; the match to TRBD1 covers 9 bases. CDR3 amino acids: CASSLQGALSTDTQYF. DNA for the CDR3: TGCGCCAGCAGCTTACAGGGGGCCCTGAGCACAGATACGCAGTATTTT.